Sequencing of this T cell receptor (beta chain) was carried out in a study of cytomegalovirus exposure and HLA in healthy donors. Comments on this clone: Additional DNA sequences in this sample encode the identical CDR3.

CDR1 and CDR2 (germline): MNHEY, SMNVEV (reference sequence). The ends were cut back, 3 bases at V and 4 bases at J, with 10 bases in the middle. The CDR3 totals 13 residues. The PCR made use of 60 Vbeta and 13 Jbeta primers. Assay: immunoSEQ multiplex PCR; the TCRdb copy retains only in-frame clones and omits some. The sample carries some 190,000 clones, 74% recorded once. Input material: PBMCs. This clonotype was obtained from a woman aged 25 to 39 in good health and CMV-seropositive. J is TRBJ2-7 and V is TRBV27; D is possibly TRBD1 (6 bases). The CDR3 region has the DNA TGTGCCAGCAGTTTGTCCACAGGGTACGAGCAGTACTTC. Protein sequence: CASSLSTGYEQYF.